These 5 T cell receptor beta chains originate from one sample sequenced in a study of blood T cell repertoires in COVID-19 (TCRdb year 2020). The library was produced with the immunoSEQ multiplex PCR assay. In its TCRdb copy, this immuneACCESS table keeps in-frame sequences only and misses some clones. Where compared with another copy, unresolved V genes explain less than half of these, and the others have no known cause. The table for this sample lists 150,000 to 200,000 clones; around four fifths of them were counted only once. Clones ranked in the top ten supply less than 4% of the sample. The sample comprised PBMCs or T cells enriched from blood (not recorded which). The source is a woman aged 45 to 65 in a cohort exposed to, infected with or recovered from COVID-19 (not recorded which).

The CDR3 reads CAWKQGNTEAFF. Here the CDR3 DNA reads TGTGCCTGGAAACAGGGGAACACTGAAGCTTTCTTT. The genes are TRBV30 and TRBJ1-1; tentative D call: TRBD1 (6 bases). V was shortened by 4 bases and J by 1 base, with 7 bases between the two germline ends. The germline V gene has CDR1 GTSNPN and CDR2 SVGIG (reference sequence). This CDR3 has 12 residues.

J is TRBJ2-5 and V is TRBV30, with 7 positions matching TRBD1. The CDR3 is 15 amino acids. Trimming took 1 base from V and 2 from J; bases not matched to a gene: 7. Germline V CDR1 and CDR2: GTSNPN, SVGIG (reference sequence). CDR3 region: CAWSAIQGTQETQYF. The CDR3 DNA is TGTGCCTGGAGTGCAATACAGGGGACACAAGAGACCCAGTACTTC. Together with reference TRBV30 and TRBJ2-5, the CDR3 gives the full variable domain: SQTIHQWPATLVQPVGSPLSLECTVEGTSNPNLYWYRQAAGRGLQLLFYSVGIGQISSEVPQNLSASRPQDRQFILSSKKLLLSDSGFYLCAWSAIQGTQETQYFGPGTRLLVL.

The V gene is TRBV24-1, the J gene TRBJ2-3; 12 bases align to TRBD2. The length of the CDR3 is 16 residues. The V gene end was trimmed by 3 bases and the J gene end by 4 bases; junction bases not matched to a gene: 4. CDR1 and CDR2 (germline): KGHDR, SFDVKD. CDR3 residues: CATSDPGLAGSDTQYF. CDR3 bases: TGTGCCACCAGTGATCCTGGACTAGCGGGATCAGATACGCAGTATTTT.

This clone was seen only a few times. The V and J genes are TRBV29-1 and TRBJ1-2, with a tentative D call TRBD1 (5 bases). The CDR3 covers 12 residues. Germline-derived CDR1 and CDR2 are SQVTM and ANQGSEA. V dropped 5 bases and J dropped 6 bases, with 13 bases sitting between them. CDR3 protein: CSVQNRGDGYTF. CDR3 in DNA: TGCAGCGTTCAAAACCGGGGGGATGGCTACACCTTC.

The table lists this clone with a few counts. The V and J genes are TRBV10-1 and TRBJ1-6, with no clear D. V was pared by 2 bases and J by 5 bases, with 7 bases between. Germline V CDR1 and CDR2: WNHNN, SYGVQD (reference sequence). The CDR3 covers 14 residues. CDR3 residues: CASSESDDNSPLHF. For the CDR3, the DNA is TGCGCCAGCAGTGAGAGCGACGATAATTCACCCCTCCACTTT.